Following are 19 T cell receptor beta chains from one sample sequenced in a study of T-cell memory formation after mild COVID-19. TCRdb reanalysed the 5' RACE reads using MiXCR and keeps one entry per CDR3 protein. The sample contains around 440,000 distinct CDR3 sequences, roughly 18% of which appear only once. Sequencing was performed on PBMCs or a T cell subset sorted from them (not recorded which). These TCRs come from an adult woman who had mild COVID-19 (a few samples of this study predate the infection). Cell type and time point are not known.

The rearrangement joins TRBV19 to TRBJ1-1; D unresolved. Germline V lookup: CDR1 LNHDA, CDR2 SQIVND (reference sequence). There are 14 residues in the CDR3. Deletions cut 4 bases from V and 4 bases from J, with 13 bases between. CDR3 loop: CASSKLALVTEAFF. The CDR3 region has the DNA TGTGCCAGTAGTAAATTGGCTTTGGTCACTGAAGCTTTCTTT.

This clonotype was recorded a few times. J is TRBJ2-1 and V is TRBV11-2; either TRBD1 or TRBD2 may supply D (5 bases each). V lost 4 bases and J lost 10, with 20 bases in between. Germline values: CDR1 SGHAT, CDR2 FQNNGV. This CDR3 is 15 amino acids long. The CDR3 loop reads CASSSRGSVEGEQFF. CDR3 DNA: TGTGCCAGCAGCTCGAGGGGTTCGGTTGAAGGCGAGCAGTTCTTC.

In this sample, this clonotype turned up a few times. The chain links TRBV6-6 to TRBJ1-1; TRBD1 is a possible D gene (6 bases). This CDR3 contains 14 residues. Deletions cut 2 bases from V and 5 bases from J, with 12 bases between. Germline assignment: CDR1 MNHNY and CDR2 SVGAGI (reference sequence). CDR3 sequence: CASSYGRGRTEAFF. In DNA, the CDR3 is TGTGCCAGCAGTTACGGCAGGGGTAGGACTGAAGCTTTCTTT.

This chain joins TRBV18 and TRBJ1-2, with D possibly TRBD1 on 6 matching bases. The CDR3 totals 16 residues. V dropped 0 bases and J dropped 5 bases, with 16 bases sitting between them. In germline, CDR1 is KGHSH, CDR2 LQKENI. The CDR3 loop is CASSPPSQGSLYGYTF. The CDR3 DNA reads as TGTGCCAGCTCACCACCGAGCCAGGGGTCCCTATATGGCTACACCTTC.

The chain carries TRBV15 and TRBJ1-1; tentatively, D is TRBD1 (6 bases). Trimming took off 6 bases at V and 0 bases at J, with 8 bases between the two ends. Germline V gene data show CDR1 as LNHNV and CDR2 as YYDKDF (reference sequence). The CDR3 runs to 13 residues. The CDR3 protein is CATRRGLNTEAFF. CDR3 in DNA: TGTGCCACCAGAAGGGGGTTGAACACTGAAGCTTTCTTT. Variable domain in full (rest from reference TRBV15 and TRBJ1-1): DAMVIQNPRYQVTQFGKPVTLSCSQTLNHNVMYWYQQKSSQAPKLLFHYYDKDFNNEADTPDNFQSRRPNTSFCFLDIRSPGLGDTAMYLCATRRGLNTEAFFGQGTRLTVV.

This clonotype was seen many times. The rearrangement links TRBV10-3 to TRBJ2-1; D perhaps matches TRBD2 (5 bases). Trimming took off 0 bases at V and 8 bases at J, with 8 bases between the two ends. CDR3 length: 13 amino acids. Germline CDR1 and CDR2: ENHRY and SYGVKD. This CDR3 is CAISESNGDEQFF. CDR3 sequence (DNA): TGTGCCATCAGTGAGTCCAACGGGGATGAGCAGTTCTTC.

V gene TRBV6-5 combines with J gene TRBJ2-7; 10 bases align to TRBD1. The J segment lost 5 bases and the V segment lost 3 bases, leaving 10 bases of the junction unmatched. The germline CDR1 and CDR2 sequences are MNHEY and SVGAGI. The CDR3 covers 16 residues. The DNA for the CDR3 is TGTGCCAGCAGTTATCGGGCCGGGACAGGGGTCCACGAGCAGTACTTC. Its protein product is CASSYRAGTGVHEQYF.

This rearrangement joins TRBV19 to TRBJ2-7; 7 bases are shared with TRBD2. The trim removed 6 bases at V and 6 bases at J, leaving 8 bases unmatched. The CDR3 contains 13 residues. The V gene's germline CDR1 is LNHDA and CDR2 SQIVND (reference sequence). The CDR3 loop is CASRRGLLSEQYF. In DNA, the CDR3 is TGTGCCAGTAGGAGGGGACTACTCAGCGAGCAGTACTTC.

This clonotype was seen only a few times. The CDR3 coding sequence is TGTGCCTGGAGTGCCGTAGGGACGGGGGAAGACACCTTC. The encoded protein is CAWSAVGTGEDTF. V gene TRBV30 combines with J gene TRBJ1-2; a possible D gene is TRBD1 (5 bases). Trimming removed 1 base at V and 12 bases at J, with 18 bases between. CDR3 length: 13 residues. Germline V CDR1 and CDR2: GTSNPN, SVGIG (reference sequence).

This clonotype was found many times. The chain carries TRBV6-1 and TRBJ2-7; possible D gene TRBD2, 5 bases. V was cut by 1 base and J by 5 bases, with 15 bases left in between. In germline, CDR1 is MNHNS, CDR2 SASEGT. This CDR3 region has 15 residues. CDR3 DNA sequence: TGTGCCAGCAGTGAAGTGGCCGGGGATTTCAACGAGCAGTACTTC. Residues: CASSEVAGDFNEQYF.

The chain joins TRBV18 to TRBJ1-2; TRBD1 might be the D (6 bases). V dropped 0 bases and J dropped 7 bases, with 12 bases sitting between them. This CDR3 is built from 14 residues. Germline V CDR1 and CDR2: KGHSH, LQKENI. The chain's CDR3 is CASSPPGAVGGYTF. CDR3 DNA sequence: TGTGCCAGCTCACCACCGGGGGCGGTTGGTGGCTACACCTTC.

This clonotype was detected a few times. This chain links TRBV29-1 with TRBJ2-3; TRBD1 is a possible D gene (6 bases). The CDR3 loop spans 12 amino acids. The V end was cut by 5 bases, the J end by 1 base, with 7 bases between. Germline CDR1 reads SQVTM; CDR2 reads ANQGSEA. As DNA, the CDR3 is TGCAGCGTTCGACAGGGCACAGATACGCAGTATTTT. The encoded protein is CSVRQGTDTQYF.

DNA for the CDR3: TGCGCCAGCAGCTTGGGGGACTGGCAGCTGTACGAGCAGTACTTC. Protein: CASSLGDWQLYEQYF. The gene calls are TRBV5-1 and TRBJ2-7, with a possible D match to TRBD2 (6 bases). Deletions cut 0 bases from V and 4 bases from J, with 14 bases between. Germline CDR1 SGHRS, CDR2 YFSETQ. The CDR3 sequence is 15 residues long.

The gene calls are TRBV2 and TRBJ1-6; D gene ambiguous. Trimming stripped 7 bases from V and 7 bases from J, with 11 bases between. This CDR3 region has 13 residues. Germline V gene data show CDR1 as SNHLY and CDR2 as FYNNEI. CDR3 in DNA: TGTGCCAGCATCCTGATTGAGAATTCACCCCTCCACTTT. Amino acid sequence: CASILIENSPLHF.

The chain combines TRBV19 with TRBJ1-3; D gene unclear. CDR1 is LNHDA, CDR2 SQIVND, per germline (reference sequence). This CDR3 spans 15 amino acids. V lost 7 bases and J lost 3, with 16 bases in between. CDR3 in DNA: TGTGCCAGTACGTCCCGGAGGCCACGTGGAAACACCATATATTTT. This encodes CASTSRRPRGNTIYF.

The rearrangement uses TRBV6-1 and TRBJ2-1; no clear D gene. CDR1 is MNHNS, CDR2 SASEGT, per germline. Trimming pared 0 bases from V and 10 bases from J, leaving 13 bases between. CDR3 length: 14 residues. The CDR3 protein is CASSEASSMGEQFF. CDR3 bases: TGTGCCAGCAGTGAAGCCTCTTCTATGGGGGAGCAGTTCTTC.

This clonotype was counted between two and nine times. The gene calls are TRBV24-1 and TRBJ2-5; maybe TRBD2 (7 bases). Trimming cost V 3 bases and J 5 bases, with 12 bases left between them. There are 14 residues in the CDR3. Germline V lookup: CDR1 KGHDR, CDR2 SFDVKD. The CDR3 coding sequence is TGTGCCACCAGTGATACGGGGGGCCAGGAGACCCAGTACTTC. It specifies CATSDTGGQETQYF.

This clonotype has just a few counts. The chain is built from TRBV5-1 and TRBJ2-7; D may be TRBD2 (6 bases). Trimming left V 0 bases short and J 6 bases short, with 13 bases between. Germline CDR1 and CDR2: SGHRS and YFSETQ. This CDR3 has 14 residues. The CDR3 is CASSLDPGGFEQYF. CDR3 DNA: TGCGCCAGCAGCTTGGATCCCGGGGGTTTCGAGCAGTACTTC.

This clonotype has a handful of counts. V and J are TRBV4-1 and TRBJ2-7; the match to TRBD2 covers 11 bases. CDR3 length: 17 amino acids. Germline V gene data show CDR1 as MGHRA and CDR2 as YSYEKL. With V trimmed by 1 base and J by 7 bases, 12 bases remained unmatched. DNA for the CDR3: TGCGCCAGCAGCCAAGGGATTACTAGCGGGAGAACGCGTGAGCAGTACTTC. This sequence encodes CASSQGITSGRTREQYF.